A single T cell receptor (beta chain) is shown here with its context. The method was immunoSEQ multiplex PCR; TCRdb's version includes in-frame clones alone and lacks a portion of them. The table shows around 220,000 clones, with around 90% occurring only once. The entry originates in a study of blood T cell repertoires in COVID-19. Study-level information: Samples representing acute and convalescent COVID-19 were sourced from the United States, Italy and Spain.

The germline V gene has CDR1 SNHLY and CDR2 FYNNEI. This CDR3 contains 13 residues. V dropped 7 bases and J dropped 1 base, with 10 bases sitting between them. The origin of this receptor is a woman aged 45-60 years with acute COVID-19. The V and J genes are TRBV2 and TRBJ1-1; no definite D call. The material sequenced was PBMCs or T cells enriched from blood (not recorded which). The DNA for the CDR3 is TGTGCCAGCATGGAGCAGCCGAACACTGAAGCTTTCTTT. As protein: CASMEQPNTEAFF.